Sequencing of this T cell receptor beta chain was carried out in a study of blood T cell repertoires in COVID-19. Study-level background: Italy, Spain and the United States were the sources of the convalescent and acute COVID-19 samples. PBMCs, B-cell-depleted T cells, or T cells were the source of the cDNA or gDNA that made up the material.

Original methodology: Nucleated cell counts were estimated from reference gene primer amplification. Some clones are missing from TCRdb's copy, which holds only in-frame ones; the method was immunoSEQ multiplex PCR. The DNA was the basis for D and trimming; V, J and clone size are from that table. The sample carries 90,000 to 140,000 clones, roughly 80% recorded once. This clonotype was obtained from a woman aged 80 or over with acute or convalescent COVID-19. The specimen sequenced was peripheral blood.

The CDR3 nucleotides are TGCGCCAGCAGCTTGGCCGGGGGGAATGAAAAACTGTTTTTT. This translates into CASSLAGGNEKLFF. The chain links TRBV5-1 to TRBJ1-4, with D maybe TRBD1 (5 bases). Trimming took 0 bases from V and 5 from J, leaving 8 bases between them. The CDR3 sequence is 14 residues long. Germline assignment: CDR1 SGHRS and CDR2 YFSETQ.